One and the same sample provided the 18 T cell receptor beta chains below, sequenced in a study of control samples from healthy donors and cancer patients. The repertoire was sequenced with immunoSEQ multiplex PCR; TCRdb's copy has only in-frame clones and lacks some. This table holds around 110,000 clones, around 87% found once. The sequencing sample was made of PBMCs. The receptors stem from a woman aged 45-59 years with colorectal cancer.

The chain joins TRBV3-1 (or the pseudogene TRBV3-2) to TRBJ2-7, with 7 bases matching TRBD1. The CDR3 extends over 14 amino acids. CDR1 is LGHDT, CDR2 YNNKEL, per germline (reference sequence). V lost 7 bases and J lost 1; bases outside the gene matches: 7. Written as DNA, the CDR3 is TGTGCCAGCACAAGGACAGGTAATTCCTACGAGCAGTACTTC. Translating it yields CASTRTGNSYEQYF.

The gene calls are TRBV30 and TRBJ2-3; possibly TRBD2 for D (6 bases). CDR3 length: 14 amino acids. In germline, CDR1 is GTSNPN, CDR2 SVGIG (reference sequence). V was trimmed by 4 bases and J by 1 base, leaving 12 bases between them. The DNA of the CDR3 is TGTGCCTGGAACAGGAGGGGAGGCACAGATACGCAGTATTTT. Residues: CAWNRRGGTDTQYF.

The chain uses TRBV11-2 and TRBJ1-5, with D hard to call. This CDR3 is built from 15 residues. The V gene's germline CDR1 is SGHAT and CDR2 FQNNGV. Trimming took 3 bases from V and 0 from J, leaving 9 bases between them. This CDR3 reads CASSLNALSNQPQHF. The CDR3 DNA reads TGTGCCAGCAGCTTGAATGCACTTAGCAATCAGCCCCAGCATTTT. Full variable domain (missing parts from reference TRBV11-2 and TRBJ1-5): EAGVAQSPRYKIIEKRQSVAFWCNPISGHATLYWYQQILGQGPKLLIQFQNNGVVDDSQLPKDRFSAERLKGVDSTLKIQPAKLEDSAVYLCASSLNALSNQPQHFGDGTRLSIL.

The rearrangement links TRBV9 to TRBJ1-5, with TRBD1 as a possible D gene (5 bases). V was clipped by 0 bases and J by 0 bases, with 10 bases between them. The CDR3 is made up of 16 amino acids. CDR1 and CDR2 (germline): SGDLS, YYNGEE. CDR3 DNA: TGTGCCAGCAGCGTAGATGAGGGGAATAGCAATCAGCCCCAGCATTTT. It is translated as CASSVDEGNSNQPQHF.

The rearrangement links TRBV7-3 to TRBJ2-3; 8 bases match TRBD2. The V segment lost 5 bases and the J segment 7 bases; nucleotides outside the gene matches: 8. Germline V gives CDR1 SGHTA, CDR2 FQGTGA. CDR3 length: 14 residues. The CDR3 is CASSPGGSLYTQYF. The CDR3 DNA reads as TGTGCCAGCAGCCCGGGGGGGAGCCTGTATACGCAGTATTTT.

This clone was seen once. CDR3: CASSVASRDYEQYF. CDR3 nucleotides: TGTGCCAGCAGCGTAGCGAGCAGGGACTACGAGCAGTACTTC. The chain carries TRBV9 and TRBJ2-7, with TRBD1 as a possible D gene (5 bases). Germline loops: CDR1 SGDLS, CDR2 YYNGEE. The V gene lost 0 bases and the J gene lost 3 bases, with 10 bases spanning the gap. The CDR3 sequence is 14 residues long.

The chain carries TRBV10-1 and TRBJ2-3, with a weak D call TRBD1 (5 bases). Trimming cost V 3 bases and J 3 bases, with 13 bases left between them. CDR3 length: 15 residues. In germline, CDR1 is WNHNN, CDR2 SYGVQD (reference sequence). CDR3 bases: TGCGCCAGCAGTGACTTGGCAGGGAAAACAGATACGCAGTATTTT. Translation gives CASSDLAGKTDTQYF.

This chain links TRBV20-1 with TRBJ2-5; D not resolved. Germline lookup yields CDR1 DFQATT and CDR2 SNEGSKA (reference sequence). The CDR3 totals 17 residues. The ends were cut back, 3 bases at V and 1 base at J, with 21 bases in the middle. The CDR3 reads CSASSLVYREFQETQYF. CDR3 nucleotides: TGCAGTGCTAGTAGTCTGGTTTACCGAGAATTCCAAGAGACCCAGTACTTC.

This chain uses TRBV10-3 with TRBJ1-3; D gene unclear. Germline-derived CDR1 and CDR2 are ENHRY and SYGVKD. Trimming pared 0 bases from V and 4 bases from J, leaving 4 bases between. CDR3 length equals 13 residues. The CDR3 DNA sequence: TGTGCCATCAGTGAGTCACAGGGAAACACCATATATTTT. This translates into CAISESQGNTIYF.

V usage is TRBV12-3 or TRBV12-4 and J usage is TRBJ2-3, with D possibly called TRBD1 or TRBD2 (5 bases each). Trimming cost V 3 bases and J 5 bases, with 6 bases left between them. This CDR3 has 12 amino acids. CDR3 protein: CASSFGGDTQYF. DNA of the CDR3: TGTGCCAGCAGTTTTGGGGGAGATACGCAGTATTTT.

The genes are TRBV9 and TRBJ2-3; 8 bases map to TRBD2. The germline V gene has CDR1 SGDLS and CDR2 YYNGEE. Trimming cost V 3 bases and J 4 bases; bases outside gene matches: 13. The CDR3 extends over 17 amino acids. CDR3 in amino acids: CASSAYYGTRMADTQYF. The CDR3 nucleotides read TGTGCCAGCAGCGCCTATTACGGGACTAGGATGGCAGATACGCAGTATTTT.

The V and J genes are TRBV7-8 and TRBJ2-2; a possible D gene is TRBD2 (7 bases). CDR1 SGHVS and CDR2 FQNEAQ come from the germline V gene. The CDR3 contains 18 residues. V lost 6 bases to trimming and J lost 2 bases, with 22 bases between them. The CDR3 loop is CASSSVRGLDSNTGELFF. CDR3 bases: TGTGCCAGCAGTTCTGTGCGGGGGCTGGACTCCAACACCGGGGAGCTGTTTTTT. Together with reference TRBV7-8 and TRBJ2-2, the CDR3 gives the full variable domain: GAGVSQSPRYKVAKRGQDVALRCDPISGHVSLFWYQQALGQGPEFLTYFQNEAQLDKSGLPSDRFFAERPEGSVSTLKIQRTQQEDSAVYLCASSSVRGLDSNTGELFFGEGSRLTVL.

V gene TRBV5-4 combines with J gene TRBJ1-2; TRBD1 agrees at 8 bases. Germline V lookup: CDR1 SGHNT, CDR2 YYREEE (reference sequence). The CDR3 is 17 amino acids. J gave up 4 bases and V 1 base, and 12 bases lay outside the gene matches. CDR3 region: CASSLPGMTDRGYGYTF. The CDR3 DNA reads as TGTGCCAGCAGCTTGCCCGGGATGACCGACAGGGGCTATGGCTACACCTTC. The full variable domain, its missing parts supplied by reference TRBV5-4 and TRBJ1-2, is ETGVTQSPTHLIKTRGQQVTLRCSSQSGHNTVSWYQQALGQGPQFIFQYYREEENGRGNFPPRFSGLQFPNYSSELNVNALELDDSALYLCASSLPGMTDRGYGYTFGSGTRLTVV.

This clone has more than one count but fewer than ten. The chain is built from TRBV19 and TRBJ2-5, with 7 bases identical to TRBD2. V was pared by 5 bases and J by 2 bases, with 11 bases of the junction left unmatched. Germline CDR1 is LNHDA and CDR2 is SQIVND (reference sequence). CDR3 length: 16 residues. The CDR3 nucleotides read TGTGCCAGTAGTTCCACTAGCTTGGGGGGGCAAGAGACCCAGTACTTC. Amino acids: CASSSTSLGGQETQYF.

The V gene is TRBV3-1 (or the pseudogene TRBV3-2), the J gene TRBJ1-4; no clear D gene. The ends were cut back, 7 bases at V and 11 bases at J, with 14 bases in the middle. The CDR3 is 12 residues long. Germline V gene sequence: CDR1 LGHDT, CDR2 YNNKEL (reference sequence). The CDR3 loop is CASTGGGWKLFF. The CDR3 region has the DNA TGTGCCAGCACCGGAGGAGGGTGGAAACTGTTTTTT.

This clone appeared once. The chain is built from TRBV2 and TRBJ1-6, with a tentative D call TRBD1 (6 bases). Germline V gene data show CDR1 as SNHLY and CDR2 as FYNNEI. The CDR3 consists of 16 residues. V was cut by 6 bases and J by 2 bases, with 14 bases left in between. In nucleotides, the CDR3 is TGTGCCAGCAGACCCCGGTGGGACACCTATAATTCACCCCTCCACTTT. Residues: CASRPRWDTYNSPLHF.

In nucleotides, the CDR3 is TGTGCCTGGAGCCGGGGGGGCACCGGGGAGCTGTTTTTT. Encoded protein: CAWSRGGTGELFF. V usage is TRBV30 and J usage is TRBJ2-2; the match to TRBD2 covers 8 bases. Germline assignment: CDR1 GTSNPN and CDR2 SVGIG (reference sequence). Losses at the gene ends were 3 bases for V and 4 bases for J; bases not matched to a gene: 1. The CDR3 is 13 residues long.

The J gene is TRBJ2-1, the V gene TRBV2; 8 bases fit TRBD1. Germline CDR1 and CDR2: SNHLY and FYNNEI. The junction had 14 bases not matched to a gene; V was cut back by 11 bases and J by 8 bases. The CDR3 consists of 14 residues. CDR3 DNA: TGTGCCGTACACAGGGGGGCTTTGGGCGATGAGCAGTTCTTC. Translating it yields CAVHRGALGDEQFF.